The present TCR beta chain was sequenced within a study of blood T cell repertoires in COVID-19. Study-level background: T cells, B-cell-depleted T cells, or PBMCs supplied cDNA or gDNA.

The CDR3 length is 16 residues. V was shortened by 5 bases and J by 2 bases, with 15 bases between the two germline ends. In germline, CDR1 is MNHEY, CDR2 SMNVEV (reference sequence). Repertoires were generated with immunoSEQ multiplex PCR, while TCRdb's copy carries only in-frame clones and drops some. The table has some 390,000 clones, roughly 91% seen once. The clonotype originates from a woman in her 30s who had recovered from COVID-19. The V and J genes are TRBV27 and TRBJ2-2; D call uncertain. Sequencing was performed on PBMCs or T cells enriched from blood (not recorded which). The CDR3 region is CASSRSGGINTGELFF. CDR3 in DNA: TGTGCCAGCAGTCGATCCGGCGGAATTAACACCGGGGAGCTGTTTTTT.